This T cell receptor (beta chain) was profiled in a study of OX40 agonist ivuxolimab in advanced cancers. Sequencing used immunoSEQ multiplex PCR; TCRdb keeps in-frame clones, though not all of them. The repertoire includes around 66,000 clones, roughly 85% of them detected once, and about 4.1% sits in the top ten. Germline loops: CDR1 PRHDT, CDR2 FYEKMQ (reference sequence). This CDR3 is built from 13 residues. Trimming pared 1 base from V and 5 bases from J, leaving 8 bases between. Here the sequenced sample was CD4+ or CD8+ T cells sorted from blood, taken in a trial of the OX40 agonist ivuxolimab. The sequence was obtained from an adult with an advanced solid tumor such as melanoma, head and neck, liver or kidney cancer. The chain links TRBV13 to TRBJ2-5; D possibly uses TRBD1 or TRBD2 (5 bases each). As DNA, the CDR3 is TGTGCCAGCAGCTTAGAAGGGACCGAGACCCAGTACTTC. Translated: CASSLEGTETQYF.